The 15 T cell receptor beta chains reported below all come from one sample, sequenced in a study of blood T cell repertoires in COVID-19. Measured with immunoSEQ multiplex PCR; TCRdb has only the in-frame clones, and not every one. The table has about 98,000 clones, around 86% seen once; the top ten hold approximately 10%. Sample: peripheral blood. The receptors were sampled from a middle-aged man with acute or convalescent COVID-19.

This clone was detected only once. Here the CDR3 reads CASSPPRVGTNYGYTF. The DNA for the CDR3 is TGTGCCAGCTCACCACCGAGGGTCGGAACTAACTATGGCTACACCTTC. This rearrangement joins TRBV18 to TRBJ1-2; D gene uncertain. This CDR3 is built from 16 residues. Germline V gene data show CDR1 as KGHSH and CDR2 as LQKENI. The V end was cut by 0 bases, the J end by 0 bases, with 11 bases between.

The chain carries TRBV7-2 and TRBJ2-3; D perhaps matches TRBD2 (6 bases). Trimming shortened V by 5 bases and J by 3 bases, and 12 bases separated the two germline ends. CDR1 is SGHTA, CDR2 FQGNSA, per germline. The CDR3 is 14 amino acids. CDR3 sequence reads: CASSQAGRTDTQYF. DNA for the CDR3: TGTGCCAGCAGCCAGGCGGGGCGGACAGATACGCAGTATTTT.

The rearrangement links TRBV7-9 to TRBJ2-5; 7 bases match TRBD1. CDR1 SEHNR and CDR2 FQNEAQ come from the germline V gene (reference sequence). The CDR3 has 13 amino acids. The V and J ends lost 5 bases and 1 base, in that order; junction bases with no gene match: 1. CDR3: CASSRTGQETQYF. DNA of the CDR3: TGTGCCAGCAGCCGGACAGGCCAAGAGACCCAGTACTTC.

The J gene is TRBJ2-7, the V gene TRBV5-1, with 11 bases fitting TRBD2. Germline V gene sequence: CDR1 SGHRS, CDR2 YFSETQ. The CDR3 covers 16 residues. Trimming cost V 2 bases and J 2 bases; bases outside gene matches: 6. The CDR3 sequence is CASSFMGLAETYEQYF. Written as DNA, the CDR3 is TGCGCCAGCAGCTTTATGGGACTAGCGGAAACCTACGAGCAGTACTTC.

This chain links TRBV2 with TRBJ2-2; the D gene is possibly TRBD1 (6 bases). The germline CDR1 and CDR2 sequences are SNHLY and FYNNEI. The CDR3 loop spans 15 amino acids. Trimming took 4 bases from V and 5 from J, leaving 14 bases between them. The CDR3 region has the DNA TGTGCCAGCAGTGGCCCAGGGGCAGAGACCGGGGAGCTGTTTTTT. It is translated as CASSGPGAETGELFF.

J is TRBJ2-1 and V is TRBV10-1; possibly TRBD2 for D (6 bases). Germline lookup yields CDR1 WNHNN and CDR2 SYGVQD (reference sequence). Trimming removed 3 bases at V and 6 bases at J, with 18 bases between. This CDR3 region has 16 residues. In nucleotides, the CDR3 is TGCGCCAGCAGTGACCCCGTTGTCGGTAGCGGCAATGAGCAGTTCTTC. Translated, it gives CASSDPVVGSGNEQFF.

J is TRBJ1-1 and V is TRBV2; the match to TRBD1 covers 10 bases. Germline trimming cut 10 bases from V and 5 bases from J; bases unmatched to any gene: 13. This CDR3 has 15 residues. The V gene's germline CDR1 is SNHLY and CDR2 FYNNEI. CDR3 DNA sequence: TGTGCCACCTGCTCCGGGACAGGGGCAGGAACTGAAGCTTTCTTT. As protein: CATCSGTGAGTEAFF.

In its sample, this clone was seen once. V and J are TRBV11-2 and TRBJ2-2; tentative D call: TRBD2 (6 bases). The CDR3 length is 12 residues. The germline V and J ends were trimmed by 5 bases and 10 bases, with 11 bases remaining between them. Germline V gives CDR1 SGHAT, CDR2 FQNNGV. This CDR3 reads CASSTSSVELFF. CDR3 coding DNA: TGTGCCAGCAGCACTTCTAGCGTGGAGCTGTTTTTT.

The J gene is TRBJ1-1, the V gene TRBV12-5; D call uncertain. Germline-derived CDR1 and CDR2 are LGHNT and FRNRAP. Trimming took off 2 bases at V and 1 base at J, with 5 bases between the two ends. The CDR3 is 13 residues long. Written as DNA, the CDR3 is TGTGCTAGTGGTTTGCGGGAGAACACTGAAGCTTTCTTT. Translating gives CASGLRENTEAFF.

The chain couples TRBV14 to TRBJ2-7; tentative D call: TRBD2 (5 bases). The CDR3 is made up of 14 amino acids. Germline V gene data show CDR1 as SGHDN and CDR2 as FVKESK. Trimming took 4 bases from V and 0 from J, leaving 10 bases between them. CDR3 sequence reads: CASSPLGSSYEQYF. CDR3 coding DNA: TGTGCCAGCAGCCCACTAGGGAGCTCCTACGAGCAGTACTTC.

In this sample, this clone turned up once. This chain uses TRBV7-8 with TRBJ1-2; TRBD1 matches 9 bases. CDR1 and CDR2 from the germline V gene are SGHVS and FQNEAQ. With V trimmed by 1 base and J by 6 bases, 3 bases remained unmatched. The CDR3 length is 14 residues. DNA of the CDR3: TGTGCCAGCAGCTTAGACAGGGGGCGAGATGGCTACACCTTC. As protein: CASSLDRGRDGYTF.

The V gene is TRBV5-1, the J gene TRBJ2-5; perhaps TRBD1 as D (5 bases). Germline assignment: CDR1 SGHRS and CDR2 YFSETQ. V dropped 1 base and J dropped 3 bases, with 22 bases sitting between them. The CDR3 runs to 18 residues. CDR3 sequence: CASSLTIRVGAGKETQYF. CDR3 DNA: TGCGCCAGCAGCTTGACCATCAGAGTTGGGGCAGGCAAAGAGACCCAGTACTTC.

Relative to its sample, this clone is medium-sized (0.01 to 0.1%). This chain joins TRBV7-9 and TRBJ2-7, with 11 nucleotides matching TRBD2. The CDR3 sequence is 15 residues long. Per germline, CDR1 SEHNR and CDR2 FQNEAQ (reference sequence). Unmatched junction bases numbered 9, after V lost 5 bases and J lost 6 bases. CDR3 DNA: TGTGCCAGCAGCGGCTTAGCGGGAGGGCCCTCCGAGCAGTACTTC. Protein: CASSGLAGGPSEQYF.

The J gene is TRBJ2-2, the V gene TRBV6-5; a possible D gene is TRBD1 (6 bases). V dropped 2 bases and J dropped 7 bases, with 17 bases sitting between them. Germline V gene sequence: CDR1 MNHEY, CDR2 SVGAGI. The CDR3 consists of 16 residues. The CDR3 sequence is CASSYADLEGVGELFF. The CDR3 bases are TGTGCCAGCAGTTACGCAGATTTAGAGGGGGTCGGGGAGCTGTTTTTT.

The chain has TRBV6-1 and TRBJ1-5; unclear D gene. Trimming left V 1 base short and J 9 bases short, with 16 bases between. Per germline, CDR1 MNHNS and CDR2 SASEGT. The CDR3 covers 15 residues. This CDR3 reads CASSEELAASTPQHF. The CDR3, as DNA: TGTGCCAGCAGTGAAGAGTTGGCGGCCTCCACGCCCCAGCATTTT.